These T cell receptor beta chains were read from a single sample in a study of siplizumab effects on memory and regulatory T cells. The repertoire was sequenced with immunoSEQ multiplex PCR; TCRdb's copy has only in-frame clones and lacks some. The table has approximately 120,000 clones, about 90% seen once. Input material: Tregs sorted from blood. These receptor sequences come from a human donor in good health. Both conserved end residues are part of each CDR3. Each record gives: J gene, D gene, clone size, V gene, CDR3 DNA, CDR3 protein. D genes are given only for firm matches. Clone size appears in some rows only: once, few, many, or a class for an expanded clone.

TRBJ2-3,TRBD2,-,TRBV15,TGTGCCACCAGCACCGGGACTAGCGCCCTCACAGATACGCAGTATTTT,CATSTGTSALTDTQYF
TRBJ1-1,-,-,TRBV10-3,TGTGCCATCAGTGGACAGGTTGACACTGAAGCTTTCTTT,CAISGQVDTEAFF
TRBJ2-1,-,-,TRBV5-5,TGTGCCAGCAGCTTGTGGGGGAATGAGCAGTTCTTC,CASSLWGNEQFF
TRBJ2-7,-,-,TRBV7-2,TGTGCCAGCAGCTCGACGCAGGGATCCCCCTACGAGCAGTACTTC,CASSSTQGSPYEQYF
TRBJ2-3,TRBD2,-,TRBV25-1,TGTGCCAGCAGTGACCAGCGGGGCACCTTGGATACGCAGTATTTT,CASSDQRGTLDTQYF
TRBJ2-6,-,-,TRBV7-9,TGTGCCAGGGACTCTGGGGCCAACGTCCTGACTTTC,CARDSGANVLTF
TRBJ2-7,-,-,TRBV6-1,TGTGCCAGCAGTGGAAGATCTGGGTACGAGCAGTACTTC,CASSGRSGYEQYF
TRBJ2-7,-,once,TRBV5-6,TGTGCCAGCAGCCCCGGAAGACCCGACGAGCAGTACTTC,CASSPGRPDEQYF
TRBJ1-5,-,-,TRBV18,TGTGCCAGCTCACCAGTGGGAGGCAATCAGCCCCAGCATTTT,CASSPVGGNQPQHF
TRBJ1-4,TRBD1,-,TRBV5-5,TGTGCCAGCAGCTGGACAGGGGGGACTAATGAAAAACTGTTTTTT,CASSWTGGTNEKLFF
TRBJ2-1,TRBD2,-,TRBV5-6,TGTGCCAGCAGCTTCCGGACTAGCGGGATTTTCTACAATGAGCAGTTCTTC,CASSFRTSGIFYNEQFF
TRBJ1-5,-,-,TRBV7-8,TGTGCCAGCAGCCTTAGCAATCAGCCCCAGCATTTT,CASSLSNQPQHF
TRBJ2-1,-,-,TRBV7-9,TGTGCCAGCAGCCCCAGGGGGGCGCGGGCTGATGAGCAGTTCTTC,CASSPRGARADEQFF